The 7 T cell receptor beta chains presented below share a single source sample, sequenced in a study of blood T cell repertoires in COVID-19. Profiled with immunoSEQ multiplex PCR; TCRdb holds only in-frame clones, not every one. The sample has about 270,000 clones, approximately 86% seen once. Sequences were obtained from PBMCs or T cells enriched from blood (not recorded which). Receptors originate from a young woman who had recovered from COVID-19.

This clone was found once. The V call is TRBV10-3, the J call TRBJ2-5, with 11 positions matching TRBD2. V shed 6 bases and J 2 bases; nucleotides not matched to a gene: 14. The CDR3 contains 18 residues. The germline V gene has CDR1 ENHRY and CDR2 SYGVKD. Here the CDR3 reads CAISNPGTSGRGQETQYF. For the CDR3, the DNA is TGTGCCATCAGCAATCCCGGGACTAGCGGTAGAGGGCAAGAGACCCAGTACTTC.

V is TRBV27 and J is TRBJ1-2; 8 positions agree with TRBD1. This CDR3 is built from 17 residues. V trimming: 5 bases; J trimming: 7 bases; junction bases outside the gene matches: 18. Germline CDR1 is MNHEY and CDR2 is SMNVEV (reference sequence). The CDR3 loop reads CASSPNPSGQGIAGYTF. For the CDR3, the DNA is TGTGCCAGCAGTCCTAACCCTTCAGGACAGGGTATAGCTGGCTACACCTTC.

The gene calls are TRBV5-6 and TRBJ2-7; D remains ambiguous. Trimming stripped 2 bases from V and 6 bases from J, with 9 bases between. CDR1 and CDR2 from the germline V gene are SGHDT and YYEEEE. The CDR3 contains 12 residues. The CDR3 loop is CASSLGGSEQYF. As DNA, the CDR3 is TGTGCCAGCAGCTTAGGCGGAAGCGAGCAGTACTTC.

This clone has a handful of counts. The chain joins TRBV2 to TRBJ2-1; D gene unclear. V was shortened by 2 bases and J by 8 bases, with 4 bases between the two germline ends. The V gene's germline CDR1 is SNHLY and CDR2 FYNNEI. The CDR3 has 11 residues. The DNA of the CDR3 is TGTGCCAGCAGTGAAAACTATGAGCAGTTCTTC. Its protein product is CASSENYEQFF. Supplemented by reference TRBV2 and TRBJ2-1, the full variable domain reads EPEVTQTPSHQVTQMGQEVILRCVPISNHLYFYWYRQILGQKVEFLVSFYNNEISEKSEIFDDQFSVERPDGSNFTLKIRSTKLEDSAMYFCASSENYEQFFGPGTRLTVL.

The genes are TRBV12-3 or TRBV12-4 and TRBJ2-7, with TRBD1 identical over 9 bases. The CDR3 is 13 residues long. Unmatched junction bases numbered 5, after V lost 5 bases and J lost 6 bases. The chain's CDR3 is CASSTKDRGEQYF. The CDR3 DNA follows: TGTGCCAGCAGTACCAAGGACAGGGGCGAGCAGTACTTC.

This chain uses TRBV5-1 with TRBJ2-3, with D uncertain. Per the germline V gene, CDR1 is SGHRS and CDR2 is YFSETQ. The CDR3 runs 15 residues. The V end was cut by 0 bases, the J end by 6 bases, with 14 bases between. The CDR3 sequence: CASSLEVAPSDTQYF. CDR3 bases: TGCGCCAGCAGCTTGGAGGTAGCACCTTCGGATACGCAGTATTTT.

The genes are TRBV11-3 and TRBJ1-3; D gene uncertain. V was pared by 6 bases and J by 2 bases, with 8 bases between. Germline V gene data show CDR1 as SGHNT and CDR2 as YENEEA. The CDR3 is 13 residues long. Here the CDR3 reads CASSTGTGNTIYF. The CDR3 region has the DNA TGTGCCAGCAGTACGGGGACTGGAAACACCATATATTTT.